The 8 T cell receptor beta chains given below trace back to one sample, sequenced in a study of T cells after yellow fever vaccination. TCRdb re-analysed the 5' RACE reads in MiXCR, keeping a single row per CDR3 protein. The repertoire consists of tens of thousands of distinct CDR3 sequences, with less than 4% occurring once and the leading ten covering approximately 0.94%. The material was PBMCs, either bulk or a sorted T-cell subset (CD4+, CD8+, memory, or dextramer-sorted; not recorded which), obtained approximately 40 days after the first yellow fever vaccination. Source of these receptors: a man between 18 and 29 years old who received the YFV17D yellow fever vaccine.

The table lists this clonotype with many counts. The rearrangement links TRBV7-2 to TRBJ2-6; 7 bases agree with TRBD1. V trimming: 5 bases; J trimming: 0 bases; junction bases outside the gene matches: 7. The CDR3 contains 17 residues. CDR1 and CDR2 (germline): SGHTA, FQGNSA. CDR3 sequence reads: CASSPGQDRSGANVLTF. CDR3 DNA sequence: TGTGCCAGCAGCCCAGGACAGGACCGCTCTGGGGCCAACGTCCTGACTTTC.

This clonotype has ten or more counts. DNA for the CDR3: TGCGCCAGCAGCCCTACTAGCTCCATAGCCAAAAACATTCAGTACTTC. This translates into CASSPTSSIAKNIQYF. The chain joins TRBV5-1 to TRBJ2-4; possibly TRBD2 for D (6 bases). Trimming cost V 4 bases and J 0 bases, with 14 bases left between them. There are 16 residues in the CDR3. Germline CDR1 SGHRS, CDR2 YFSETQ. Using reference TRBV5-1 and TRBJ2-4 for the parts outside the CDR3, the full variable domain is KAGVTQTPRYLIKTRGQQVTLSCSPISGHRSVSWYQQTPGQGLQFLFEYFSETQRNKGNFPGRFSGRQFSNSRSEMNVSTLELGDSALYLCASSPTSSIAKNIQYFGAGTRLSVL.

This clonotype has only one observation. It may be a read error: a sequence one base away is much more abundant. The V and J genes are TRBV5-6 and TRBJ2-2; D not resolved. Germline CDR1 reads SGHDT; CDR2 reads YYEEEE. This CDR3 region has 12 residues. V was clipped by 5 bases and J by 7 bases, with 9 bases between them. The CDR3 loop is CASRFLSGELFF. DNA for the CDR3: TGTGCCAGCAGATTTTTGAGCGGGGAGCTGTTTTTT.

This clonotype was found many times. DNA of the CDR3: TGCGCCAGCAGCTTCAATTCCTACAATGAGCAGTTCTTC. Translation gives CASSFNSYNEQFF. The chain links TRBV5-1 to TRBJ2-1; D is unclear. V lost 2 bases and J lost 1, with 4 bases in between. CDR1 is SGHRS and CDR2 is YFSETQ in the germline V gene. The CDR3 contains 13 residues.

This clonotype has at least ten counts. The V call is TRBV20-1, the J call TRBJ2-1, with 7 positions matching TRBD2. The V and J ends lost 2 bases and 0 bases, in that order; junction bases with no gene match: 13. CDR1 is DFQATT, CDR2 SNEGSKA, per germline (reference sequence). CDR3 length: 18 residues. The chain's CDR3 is CSARRSGSAGSSYNEQFF. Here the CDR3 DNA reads TGCAGTGCTAGAAGGTCTGGATCAGCGGGGAGCTCCTACAATGAGCAGTTCTTC.

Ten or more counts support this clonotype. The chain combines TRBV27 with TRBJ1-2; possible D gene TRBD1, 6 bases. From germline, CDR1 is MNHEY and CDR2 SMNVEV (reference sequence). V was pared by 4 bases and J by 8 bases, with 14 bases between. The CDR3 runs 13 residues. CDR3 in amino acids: CASSWGPRRGYTF. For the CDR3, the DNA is TGTGCCAGCAGTTGGGGGCCACGTCGAGGCTACACCTTC.

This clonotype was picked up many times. The chain's CDR3 is CASSREIPTGTYEQYF. CDR3 in DNA: TGTGCCAGCTCACGAGAAATACCGACAGGGACCTACGAGCAGTACTTC. The gene calls are TRBV18 and TRBJ2-7; 7 bases map to TRBD1. V shed 4 bases and J 2 bases; nucleotides not matched to a gene: 11. The CDR3 is made up of 16 amino acids. Germline CDR1 KGHSH, CDR2 LQKENI.

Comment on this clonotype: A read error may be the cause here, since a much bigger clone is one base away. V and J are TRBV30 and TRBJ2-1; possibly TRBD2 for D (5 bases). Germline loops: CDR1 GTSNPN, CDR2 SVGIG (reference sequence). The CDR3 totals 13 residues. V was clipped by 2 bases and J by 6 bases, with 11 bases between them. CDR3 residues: CAWSSGIANEQFF. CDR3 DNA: TGTGCCTGGAGTTCCGGGATAGCCAATGAGCAGTTCTTC.